The TCR beta chain under discussion was sequenced for a study of T cell responses to AZD1222 COVID-19 vaccine. Study conclusions and caveats: Two AZD1222 administrations were followed by greater Spike-specific TCR breadth and depth. In all cases, repertoires were sampled only after the peak T cell response.

Whether given at about 4 or about 12 weeks, second doses were pooled. In its sample, this clone was seen a few times. Antigen specificity is unknown. Trimming cost V 3 bases and J 5 bases, with 11 bases left between them. Germline loops: CDR1 MNHEY, CDR2 SMNVEV (reference sequence). This CDR3 spans 13 amino acids. Assay used: immunoSEQ multiplex PCR; TCRdb lists only in-frame clones, some missing. The repertoire consists of approximately 50,000 clones, with 60% to 80% occurring once and the leading ten covering just under 5%. The TCR originated in an adult who received the AZD1222 COVID-19 vaccine. The rearrangement uses TRBV27 and TRBJ2-7, with D tentatively TRBD1 or TRBD2 (6 bases each). The sequences come from peripheral blood, collected 28 days after the second AZD1222 dose. CDR3 loop: CASSFHGGNEQYF. The CDR3 region has the DNA TGTGCCAGCAGTTTTCACGGGGGCAACGAGCAGTACTTC.